These T cell receptor beta chains were read from a single sample in a study of OX40 agonist ivuxolimab in advanced cancers. TCRdb's copy holds only in-frame clones and misses some; the assay was immunoSEQ multiplex PCR. Of more than 60,000 clones listed, 80% to 90% are singletons. Sequencing was performed on CD4+ or CD8+ T cells sorted from blood, taken in a trial of the OX40 agonist ivuxolimab. These receptors originate from an adult with an advanced solid tumor such as melanoma, head and neck, liver or kidney cancer. CDR3s include the opening cysteine and the closing phenylalanine or tryptophan. D genes are given only for firm matches. Clone size appears in some rows only: once, few, many, or a class for an expanded clone.

clone_size: -; d_call: -; j_call: TRBJ2-2; v_call: TRBV2; cdr3_nt: TGTGCCAGCACGGTCGGGACGAACACCGGGGAGCTGTTTTTT; cdr3_aa: CASTVGTNTGELFF
clone_size: -; d_call: TRBD1; j_call: TRBJ1-5; v_call: TRBV6-1; cdr3_nt: TGTGCCAGCAAACTCGGGACAGGGGGCAATCAGCCCCAGCATTTT; cdr3_aa: CASKLGTGGNQPQHF
clone_size: -; d_call: -; j_call: TRBJ2-3; v_call: TRBV4-3; cdr3_nt: TGCGCCAGCAGCCAAATGTCGGGGGTTACAGATACGCAGTATTTT; cdr3_aa: CASSQMSGVTDTQYF
clone_size: -; d_call: -; j_call: TRBJ2-1; v_call: TRBV19; cdr3_nt: TGTGCCAGTAGTATCGGGGGGCCCTACAATGAGCAGTTCTTC; cdr3_aa: CASSIGGPYNEQFF
clone_size: -; d_call: -; j_call: TRBJ1-2; v_call: TRBV29-1; cdr3_nt: TGCAGCGTTGAGAAGATCCGGGACCCCTGGGGGAGCTACACCTTC; cdr3_aa: CSVEKIRDPWGSYTF
clone_size: once; d_call: TRBD2; j_call: TRBJ2-1; v_call: TRBV19; cdr3_nt: TGTGCCAGTAGTATGGATGGGACTAGCGGGAGGTATGAGCAGTTCTTC; cdr3_aa: CASSMDGTSGRYEQFF
clone_size: -; d_call: -; j_call: TRBJ2-5; v_call: TRBV7-2; cdr3_nt: TGTGCCAGCAGCTTCCTGGGACTCTCTGGGGAGACCCAGTACTTC; cdr3_aa: CASSFLGLSGETQYF
clone_size: -; d_call: -; j_call: TRBJ1-1; v_call: TRBV6-5; cdr3_nt: TGTGCCAGCAGTTACTCAAATGAAGCTTTCTTT; cdr3_aa: CASSYSNEAFF
clone_size: -; d_call: TRBD1; j_call: TRBJ1-5; v_call: TRBV7-2; cdr3_nt: TGTGCCAGCAGCCGGGACAGGGTGAATCAGCCCCAGCATTTT; cdr3_aa: CASSRDRVNQPQHF
clone_size: -; d_call: TRBD2; j_call: TRBJ2-7; v_call: TRBV28; cdr3_nt: TGTGCCAGCAGTTCCCTAGCGGGAGGGGCCTACGAGCAGTACTTC; cdr3_aa: CASSSLAGGAYEQYF
clone_size: -; d_call: TRBD2; j_call: TRBJ2-7; v_call: TRBV2; cdr3_nt: TGTGCCAGCAGGCTCCTAGCGGACGAGCAGTACTTC; cdr3_aa: CASRLLADEQYF
clone_size: -; d_call: TRBD2; j_call: TRBJ2-1; v_call: TRBV6-5; cdr3_nt: TGTGCCAGCAGTTCCGTCGGACTAGCAGAGTTCTTC; cdr3_aa: CASSSVGLAEFF
clone_size: -; d_call: -; j_call: TRBJ2-2; v_call: TRBV14; cdr3_nt: TGTGCCAGCAGCCAAGATGGTTGGACCGGGGAGCTGTTTTTT; cdr3_aa: CASSQDGWTGELFF
clone_size: -; d_call: -; j_call: TRBJ2-3; v_call: TRBV5-1; cdr3_nt: TGCGCCAGCAGCCCGGGACTTGCATCCGCAGATACGCAGTATTTT; cdr3_aa: CASSPGLASADTQYF
clone_size: -; d_call: -; j_call: TRBJ1-1; v_call: TRBV7-9; cdr3_nt: TGTGCCAGCAGCTCCCAAGCAGGGGTCACTGAAGCTTTCTTT; cdr3_aa: CASSSQAGVTEAFF
clone_size: -; d_call: -; j_call: TRBJ2-6; v_call: TRBV7-6; cdr3_nt: TGTGCCAGCAGCTTAGGGCAAGCTGGGGCCAACGTCCTGACTTTC; cdr3_aa: CASSLGQAGANVLTF
clone_size: once; d_call: -; j_call: TRBJ2-1; v_call: TRBV5-8; cdr3_nt: TGTGCCAGCAGCAGTTTGTCGGTGCGAAGGCAGTTCTTC; cdr3_aa: CASSSLSVRRQFF
clone_size: -; d_call: -; j_call: TRBJ1-2; v_call: TRBV6-5; cdr3_nt: TGTGCCAGCACCTCTCGGGTGGGGGTCGGCTACACCTTC; cdr3_aa: CASTSRVGVGYTF